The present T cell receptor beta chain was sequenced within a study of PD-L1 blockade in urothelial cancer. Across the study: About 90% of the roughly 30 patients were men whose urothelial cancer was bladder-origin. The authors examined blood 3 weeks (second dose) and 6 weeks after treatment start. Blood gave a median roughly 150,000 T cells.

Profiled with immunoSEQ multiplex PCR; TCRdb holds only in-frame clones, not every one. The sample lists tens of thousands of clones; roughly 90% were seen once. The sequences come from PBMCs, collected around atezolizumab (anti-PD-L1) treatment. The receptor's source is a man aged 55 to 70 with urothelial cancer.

CDR3 in amino acids: CATSRDRATDNNEKLFF. The CDR3 DNA reads as TGTGCCACCAGCAGAGATAGGGCGACAGACAATAATGAAAAACTGTTTTTT. V gene TRBV15 combines with J gene TRBJ1-4; a possible D gene is TRBD1 (5 bases). Trimming removed 0 bases from V and 4 bases from J, with 15 bases in between. Germline V gene data show CDR1 as LNHNV and CDR2 as YYDKDF (reference sequence). The CDR3 runs 17 residues.